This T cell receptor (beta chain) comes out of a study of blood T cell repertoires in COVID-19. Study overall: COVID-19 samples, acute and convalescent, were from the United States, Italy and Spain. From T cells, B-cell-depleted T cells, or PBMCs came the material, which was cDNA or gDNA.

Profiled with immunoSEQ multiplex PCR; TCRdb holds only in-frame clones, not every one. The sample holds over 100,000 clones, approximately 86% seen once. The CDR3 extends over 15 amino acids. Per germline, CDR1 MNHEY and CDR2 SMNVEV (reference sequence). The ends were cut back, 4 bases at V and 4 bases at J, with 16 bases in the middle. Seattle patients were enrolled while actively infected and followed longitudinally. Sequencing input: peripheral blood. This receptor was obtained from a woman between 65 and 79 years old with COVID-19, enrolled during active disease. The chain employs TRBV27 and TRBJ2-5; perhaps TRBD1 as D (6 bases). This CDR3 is CASSSNPQGRETQYF. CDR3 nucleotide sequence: TGTGCCAGCAGTTCAAATCCCCAGGGGAGAGAGACCCAGTACTTC.